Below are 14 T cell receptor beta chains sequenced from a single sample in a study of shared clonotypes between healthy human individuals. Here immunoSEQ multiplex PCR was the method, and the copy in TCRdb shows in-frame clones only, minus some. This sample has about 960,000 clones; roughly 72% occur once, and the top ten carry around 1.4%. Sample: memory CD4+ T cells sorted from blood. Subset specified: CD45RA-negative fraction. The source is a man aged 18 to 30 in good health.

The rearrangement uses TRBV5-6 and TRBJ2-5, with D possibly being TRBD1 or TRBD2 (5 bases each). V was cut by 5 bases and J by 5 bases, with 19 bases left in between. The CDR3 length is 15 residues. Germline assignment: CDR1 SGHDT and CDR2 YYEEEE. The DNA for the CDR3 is TGTGCCAGCAGTCTAGGGACCCAGAACGTGGAGACCCAGTACTTC. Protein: CASSLGTQNVETQYF.

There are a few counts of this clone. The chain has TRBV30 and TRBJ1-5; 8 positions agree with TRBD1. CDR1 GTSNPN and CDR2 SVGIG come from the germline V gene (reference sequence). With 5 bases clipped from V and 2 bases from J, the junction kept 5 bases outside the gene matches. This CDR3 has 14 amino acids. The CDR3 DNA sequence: TGTGCCTGGGGACAGGGTTTGGGCAATCAGCCCCAGCATTTT. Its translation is CAWGQGLGNQPQHF.

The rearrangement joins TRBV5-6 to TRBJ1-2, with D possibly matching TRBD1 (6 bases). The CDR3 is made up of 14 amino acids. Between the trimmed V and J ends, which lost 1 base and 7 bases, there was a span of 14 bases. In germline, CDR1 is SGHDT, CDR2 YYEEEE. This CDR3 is CASSLRQGIPGYTF. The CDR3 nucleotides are TGTGCCAGCAGCTTGAGGCAGGGGATCCCTGGCTACACCTTC.

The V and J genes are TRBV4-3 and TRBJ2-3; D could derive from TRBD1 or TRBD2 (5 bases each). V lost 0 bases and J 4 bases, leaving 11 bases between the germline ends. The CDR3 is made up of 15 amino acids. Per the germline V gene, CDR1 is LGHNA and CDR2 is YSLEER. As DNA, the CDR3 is TGCGCCAGCAGCCAAGAGGTTGGGGGTGCAGATACGCAGTATTTT. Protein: CASSQEVGGADTQYF.

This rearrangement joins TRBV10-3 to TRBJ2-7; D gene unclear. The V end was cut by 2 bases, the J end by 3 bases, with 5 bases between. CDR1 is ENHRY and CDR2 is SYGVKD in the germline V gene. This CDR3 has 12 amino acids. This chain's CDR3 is CAISEKNYEQYF. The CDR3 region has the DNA TGTGCCATCAGTGAGAAGAACTACGAGCAGTACTTC.

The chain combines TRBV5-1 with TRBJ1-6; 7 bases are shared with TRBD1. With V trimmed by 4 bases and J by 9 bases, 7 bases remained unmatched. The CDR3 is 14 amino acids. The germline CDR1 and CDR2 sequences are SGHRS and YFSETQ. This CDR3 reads CASSLQGQGSPLHF. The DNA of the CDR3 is TGCGCCAGCAGCCTACAGGGGCAGGGTTCACCCCTCCACTTT.

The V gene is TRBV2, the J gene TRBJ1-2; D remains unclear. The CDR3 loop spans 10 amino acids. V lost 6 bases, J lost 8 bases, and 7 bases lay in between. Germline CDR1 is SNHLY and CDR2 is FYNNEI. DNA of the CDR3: TGTGCCAGCAGGGTCCAAGGCTACACCTTC. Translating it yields CASRVQGYTF. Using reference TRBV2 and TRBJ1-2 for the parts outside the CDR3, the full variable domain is EPEVTQTPSHQVTQMGQEVILRCVPISNHLYFYWYRQILGQKVEFLVSFYNNEISEKSEIFDDQFSVERPDGSNFTLKIRSTKLEDSAMYFCASRVQGYTFGSGTRLTVV.

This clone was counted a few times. CDR3 coding DNA: TGTGCCATCAGTCCCCGAGGCCTAGCGGGCCACAATGAGCAGTTCTTC. Amino acid sequence: CAISPRGLAGHNEQFF. This chain joins TRBV10-3 and TRBJ2-1; 8 bases are a match to TRBD2. Trimming cost V 5 bases and J 5 bases; bases outside gene matches: 11. This CDR3 has 16 residues. Germline lookup yields CDR1 ENHRY and CDR2 SYGVKD.

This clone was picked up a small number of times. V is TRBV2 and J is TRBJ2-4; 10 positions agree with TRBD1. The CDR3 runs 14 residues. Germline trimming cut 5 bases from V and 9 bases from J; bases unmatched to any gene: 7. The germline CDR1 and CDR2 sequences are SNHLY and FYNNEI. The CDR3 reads CASSLGTGAPIQYF. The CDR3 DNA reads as TGTGCCAGCAGTCTCGGGACAGGGGCCCCCATTCAGTACTTC.

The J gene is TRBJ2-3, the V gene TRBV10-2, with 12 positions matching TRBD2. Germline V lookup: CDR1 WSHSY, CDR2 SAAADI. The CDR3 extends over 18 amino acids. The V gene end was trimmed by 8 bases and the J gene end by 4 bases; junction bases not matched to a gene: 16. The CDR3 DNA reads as TGCGCCAGCCTCCCTACTCTACTAGCGGGGGGTTCCCCAGATACGCAGTATTTT. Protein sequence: CASLPTLLAGGSPDTQYF.

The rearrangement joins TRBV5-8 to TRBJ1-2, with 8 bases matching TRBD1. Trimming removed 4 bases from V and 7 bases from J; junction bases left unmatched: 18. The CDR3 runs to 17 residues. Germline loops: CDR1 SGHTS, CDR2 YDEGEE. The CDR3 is CASSEDRGPSAEAGYTF. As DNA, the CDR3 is TGTGCCAGCAGCGAAGACAGGGGCCCTTCCGCTGAGGCTGGCTACACCTTC.

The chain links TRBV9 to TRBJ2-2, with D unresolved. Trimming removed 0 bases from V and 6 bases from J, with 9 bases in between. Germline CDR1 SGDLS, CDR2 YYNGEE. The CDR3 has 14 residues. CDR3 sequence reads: CASSVADMPGELFF. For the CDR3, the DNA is TGTGCCAGCAGCGTAGCCGATATGCCCGGGGAGCTGTTTTTT.

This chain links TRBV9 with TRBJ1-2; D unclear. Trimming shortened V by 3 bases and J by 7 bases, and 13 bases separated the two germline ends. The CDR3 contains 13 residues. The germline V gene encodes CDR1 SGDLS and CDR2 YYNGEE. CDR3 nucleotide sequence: TGTGCCAGCAGCGACCGACCTATTGGTGGCTACACCTTC. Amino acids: CASSDRPIGGYTF. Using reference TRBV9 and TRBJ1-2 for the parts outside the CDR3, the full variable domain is DSGVTQTPKHLITATGQRVTLRCSPRSGDLSVYWYQQSLDQGLQFLIQYYNGEERAKGNILERFSAQQFPDLHSELNLSSLELGDSALYFCASSDRPIGGYTFGSGTRLTVV.

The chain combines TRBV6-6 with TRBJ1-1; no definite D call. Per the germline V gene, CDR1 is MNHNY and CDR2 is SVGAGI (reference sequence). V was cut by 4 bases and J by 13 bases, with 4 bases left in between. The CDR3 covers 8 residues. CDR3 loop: CASSSGFF. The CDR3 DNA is TGTGCCAGCAGTTCGGGTTTCTTT.